This is a list of T cell receptor beta chains from one sample in a study of blood T cell repertoires in COVID-19. Some clones are missing from TCRdb's copy, which holds only in-frame ones; the method was immunoSEQ multiplex PCR. The repertoire holds about 300,000 clones, around 84% seen once, with roughly 1.5% in the top ten. Sequenced sample: peripheral blood. The receptors shown here come from a human donor with COVID-19, enrolled during active disease. The donor label of this sample is uncertain. Both conserved end residues are part of each CDR3. D genes are given only for firm matches. Size values are once, few and many counts, or a class for expanded clones, and some rows have none.

D gene	V gene	clone size	J gene	CDR3 DNA	CDR3 protein
NA	TRBV7-9	NA	TRBJ2-1	TGTGCCAGCAGCCTACAACAGGGGGGGAATGAGCAGTTCTTC	CASSLQQGGNEQFF
NA	TRBV18	few	TRBJ2-1	TGTGCCAGCTCACCGCGTTCGACTAGCCAGGGGAACAATGAGCAGTTCTTC	CASSPRSTSQGNNEQFF
TRBD2	TRBV10-2	NA	TRBJ2-1	TGCGCCAGCAGTGACTCGCGGGAGGGCCTCCCTGAGCAGTTCTTC	CASSDSREGLPEQFF
TRBD2	TRBV19	NA	TRBJ2-3	TGTGCCCCCAAGGTAGAGCGGGAGGGCTCCACAGATACGCAGTATTTT	CAPKVEREGSTDTQYF
TRBD1	TRBV28	NA	TRBJ2-3	TGTGCCAGCAGTGGGACAGGGGCGGGAGATACGCAGTATTTT	CASSGTGAGDTQYF
NA	TRBV5-1	NA	TRBJ2-3	TGCGCCAGCAGCGAATGGGGACACCCTACGGATACGCAGTATTTT	CASSEWGHPTDTQYF
NA	TRBV5-1	NA	TRBJ1-2	TGCGCCAGCAGCTTGGCCGAAGGGGTTGGCTATGGCTACACCTTC	CASSLAEGVGYGYTF
TRBD2	TRBV7-7	NA	TRBJ2-1	TGTGCTAGCAGCCCCCTAGCGGCCTCCTACAATGAGCAGTTCTTC	CASSPLAASYNEQFF
TRBD1	TRBV28	NA	TRBJ2-1	TGTGCCAGCAGTTTTCACAGGGGGTTAAGTGAGCAGTTCTTC	CASSFHRGLSEQFF
TRBD1	TRBV2	NA	TRBJ2-1	TGTGCCAGCAGAAAAGAGGCCTACCGGGACAGAGTCTACAATGAGCAGTTCTTC	CASRKEAYRDRVYNEQFF
NA	TRBV3-1/TRBV3-2	few	TRBJ2-2	TGTGCCAGCAGCCAAGTAACAGGGGAGCTGTTTTTT	CASSQVTGELFF
TRBD2	TRBV7-3	once	TRBJ2-1	TGTGCCAGCAGCTTAGTCAGCGGGAGCGCGAATGAGCAGTTCTTC	CASSLVSGSANEQFF
NA	TRBV30	NA	TRBJ1-5	TGTGCCTGGAGTGTAGGGGCCGACGTATATAGCAATCAGCCCCAGCATTTT	CAWSVGADVYSNQPQHF
NA	TRBV7-2	NA	TRBJ2-1	TGTGCCAGCAGCTTAGGGCGGTACAATGAGCAGTTCTTC	CASSLGRYNEQFF
TRBD2	TRBV7-3	NA	TRBJ2-3	TGTGCCAGCAGCCCCGGGAGGACTAGCGGGAGCACAGATACGCAGTATTTT	CASSPGRTSGSTDTQYF
NA	TRBV6-5	few	TRBJ1-5	TGTGCCAGCAGTTACTCGAGGCAGGGTAATCAGCCCCAGCATTTT	CASSYSRQGNQPQHF
NA	TRBV27	NA	TRBJ1-1	TGTGCCAGCAGGCCCCGGGGGGTTAGGACTGAAGCTTTCTTT	CASRPRGVRTEAFF
TRBD2	TRBV3-1/TRBV3-2	NA	TRBJ2-1	TGTGCCAGCAGATGCCTAGCGGGAGGGAACTACAATGAGCAGTTCTTC	CASRCLAGGNYNEQFF
TRBD2	TRBV10-3	NA	TRBJ2-1	TGTGCCATCAGTGCAACTAGCGGGAGATCCTACAATGAGCAGTTCTTC	CAISATSGRSYNEQFF
TRBD2	TRBV4-2	many	TRBJ2-1	TGTGCCAGCAGCCAGATACTAGCGGGAGGATCCTACAATGAGCAGTTCTTC	CASSQILAGGSYNEQFF
TRBD1	TRBV3-1/TRBV3-2	NA	TRBJ2-7	TGTGCCAGCAGCTCCGGGACAGGGGCCTACGAGCAGTACTTC	CASSSGTGAYEQYF
NA	TRBV11-2	NA	TRBJ2-5	TGTGCCAGCAGCTCAGGGGGGTATGATCCCCAGTACTTC	CASSSGGYDPQYF
TRBD2	TRBV7-3	once	TRBJ2-1	TGTGCCAGCAGCCGTACTAGCGGGAAGCTCGAGCAGTTCTTC	CASSRTSGKLEQFF
NA	TRBV7-9	few	TRBJ1-6	TGTGCCAGCAGCTTTGGAGGAAAAGCTTCAAGCTCCTATAATTCACCCCTCCACTTT	CASSFGGKASSSYNSPLHF